The entry that follows covers one T cell receptor beta chain sequence. The antigen remains unidentified. Every patient relapsed after autologous stem cell transplantation, and brentuximab vedotin exposure varied. The data derive from a study of PD-1 blockade in classical Hodgkin lymphoma. Overall study: Treatment was intravenous nivolumab, 3 mg/kg every 2 weeks, until progression. General observations from the study: A significant rise in TCR diversity by C4D1 was seen for CD4+ but not CD8+ cells.

The CDR3 has 16 residues. Germline lookup yields CDR1 SGHDN and CDR2 FVKESK. V shed 0 bases, J shed 2 bases, and the junction held 4 bases outside the gene matches. TCRdb's table, derived via immunoSEQ multiplex PCR, lists solely in-frame clones and lacks some. Here the sample spans tens of thousands of clones, 90% being singletons. The V call is TRBV14, the J call TRBJ2-1, with 7 positions matching TRBD2. This TCR was sampled from a human donor with classical Hodgkin lymphoma. The specimen comprised peripheral blood mononuclear cells (PBMCs), sampled at baseline. CDR3 DNA: TGTGCCAGCAGCCAAGATTCCGGGGGGACCTACAATGAGCAGTTCTTC. This codes for CASSQDSGGTYNEQFF.